Shown below are 20 T cell receptor beta chains from a single sample sequenced in a study of cytomegalovirus exposure and HLA in healthy donors. In the PCR, 60 Vbeta and 13 Jbeta primers were used. Sequencing was performed with immunoSEQ multiplex PCR; in TCRdb, only in-frame clones are kept and a portion is missing. This table has under 150,000 clones, less than 85% appearing once. The sequenced sample consisted of PBMCs. Receptors were obtained from a woman in her forties or fifties in good health and CMV-seropositive.

This chain connects TRBV19 to TRBJ1-5; 8 bases are shared with TRBD1. The CDR3 contains 17 residues. With 6 bases clipped from V and 0 bases from J, the junction kept 10 bases outside the gene matches. Germline-derived CDR1 and CDR2 are LNHDA and SQIVND (reference sequence). CDR3 DNA: TGTGCCAGTAGCCAGTGGGACAGGAGTATTAGCAATCAGCCCCAGCATTTT. Amino acid sequence: CASSQWDRSISNQPQHF.

This CDR3 reads CASTPGQTHYGYTF. DNA of the CDR3: TGTGCCAGCACTCCTGGGCAGACCCACTATGGCTACACCTTC. The gene calls are TRBV6-5 and TRBJ1-2; D uncertain. Germline assignment: CDR1 MNHEY and CDR2 SVGAGI. The CDR3 length is 14 residues. V dropped 7 bases and J dropped 3 bases, with 15 bases sitting between them.

This clone was found a few times. DNA of the CDR3: TGTGCCACCAGCGGGGGCACCGGCTATGGCTACACCTTC. The encoded protein is CATSGGTGYGYTF. The rearrangement uses TRBV15 and TRBJ1-2, with D possibly being TRBD1 (6 bases). Germline CDR1 reads LNHNV; CDR2 reads YYDKDF (reference sequence). Trimming stripped 5 bases from V and 4 bases from J, with 11 bases between. The CDR3 consists of 13 residues.

The chain has TRBV11-2 and TRBJ2-5; 9 bases are a match to TRBD2. Per germline, CDR1 SGHAT and CDR2 FQNNGV. With 4 bases clipped from V and 5 bases from J, the junction kept 5 bases outside the gene matches. The CDR3 runs to 14 residues. The CDR3 nucleotides read TGTGCCAGCAGCTCTAGCGGGGCGTGGGAGACCCAGTACTTC. It codes for CASSSSGAWETQYF.

The rearrangement links TRBV9 to TRBJ2-1; 10 bases line up with TRBD1. The CDR3 covers 15 residues. Trimming removed 4 bases from V and 4 bases from J; junction bases left unmatched: 5. Germline V CDR1 and CDR2: SGDLS, YYNGEE. CDR3 DNA sequence: TGTGCCAGCAGCCCTGGGACAGGGGCTTACAATGAGCAGTTCTTC. This translates into CASSPGTGAYNEQFF. The whole variable domain, remainder taken from reference TRBV9 and TRBJ2-1, is DSGVTQTPKHLITATGQRVTLRCSPRSGDLSVYWYQQSLDQGLQFLIQYYNGEERAKGNILERFSAQQFPDLHSELNLSSLELGDSALYFCASSPGTGAYNEQFFGPGTRLTVL.

The chain is built from TRBV6-1 and TRBJ2-7, with a possible D match to TRBD1 (6 bases). The CDR3 has 12 amino acids. Trimming took off 4 bases at V and 3 bases at J, with 7 bases between the two ends. Per germline, CDR1 MNHNS and CDR2 SASEGT. The CDR3 loop reads CASSGDNYEQYF. The CDR3 DNA follows: TGTGCCAGCAGTGGGGACAACTACGAGCAGTACTTC.

This chain uses TRBV28 with TRBJ1-5, with 8 bases identical to TRBD1. CDR1 is MDHEN and CDR2 is SYDVKM in the germline V gene. The V segment lost 5 bases and the J segment 6 bases; nucleotides outside the gene matches: 12. This CDR3 is built from 16 residues. CDR3 residues: CASSLGQGYLGQPQHF. The CDR3 nucleotides read TGTGCCAGCAGTCTTGGACAGGGTTATCTGGGTCAGCCCCAGCATTTT.

This clone was observed a handful of times. This chain uses TRBV11-2 with TRBJ2-3; no clear D gene. Germline CDR1 reads SGHAT; CDR2 reads FQNNGV. The CDR3 length is 14 residues. V lost 4 bases, J lost 3 bases, and 11 bases lay in between. The CDR3 spells CASSYLGLTDTQYF. The CDR3 DNA follows: TGTGCCAGCAGCTACCTCGGTTTGACAGATACGCAGTATTTT. Looking up the rest from reference TRBV11-2 and TRBJ2-3 gives the full variable domain: EAGVAQSPRYKIIEKRQSVAFWCNPISGHATLYWYQQILGQGPKLLIQFQNNGVVDDSQLPKDRFSAERLKGVDSTLKIQPAKLEDSAVYLCASSYLGLTDTQYFGPGTRLTVL.

The V gene is TRBV28, the J gene TRBJ1-5; the D is unclear. Per the germline V gene, CDR1 is MDHEN and CDR2 is SYDVKM. V was shortened by 10 bases and J by 4 bases, with 17 bases between the two germline ends. CDR3 length: 14 residues. The CDR3 protein is CAISSGSYNQPQHF. The DNA of the CDR3 is TGTGCCATCTCAAGTGGGAGTTATAATCAGCCCCAGCATTTT.

The genes are TRBV5-1 and TRBJ2-3; tentatively, D is TRBD2 (6 bases). Per germline, CDR1 SGHRS and CDR2 YFSETQ. The V end was cut by 6 bases, the J end by 4 bases, with 18 bases between. The CDR3 runs to 15 residues. The CDR3 sequence is CASTHQGGGADTQYF. The CDR3 bases are TGCGCCAGCACCCACCAGGGCGGAGGGGCAGATACGCAGTATTTT.

The V call is TRBV18, the J call TRBJ2-5; D is ambiguous. Germline V gives CDR1 KGHSH, CDR2 LQKENI. The CDR3 contains 15 residues. Deletions cut 0 bases from V and 4 bases from J, with 12 bases between. This CDR3 reads CASSPPSRTGETQYF. The CDR3 DNA sequence: TGTGCCAGCTCACCACCGAGCCGAACCGGAGAGACCCAGTACTTC.

This chain joins TRBV11-2 and TRBJ2-7; TRBD2 agrees at 8 bases. Germline V CDR1 and CDR2: SGHAT, FQNNGV. The CDR3 consists of 13 residues. J was trimmed by 5 bases and V by 8 bases; bases with no gene match: 8. The CDR3 loop reads CASVRPGGDEQYF. The CDR3 DNA reads as TGTGCCAGCGTACGACCGGGGGGGGACGAGCAGTACTTC.

This clone was detected once. V usage is TRBV7-2 and J usage is TRBJ2-7, with D uncertain. The germline V gene encodes CDR1 SGHTA and CDR2 FQGNSA. The V end was cut by 0 bases, the J end by 3 bases, with 12 bases between. The CDR3 length is 15 residues. CDR3 loop: CASSLAMNENYEQYF. In DNA form, the CDR3 reads TGTGCCAGCAGCTTAGCGATGAACGAGAACTACGAGCAGTACTTC.

The sample holds one count of this clone. The gene calls are TRBV9 and TRBJ2-2; possibly TRBD2 for D (6 bases). V shed 0 bases and J shed 1 base, with 10 bases lying between them. The CDR3 extends over 16 amino acids. Germline values: CDR1 SGDLS, CDR2 YYNGEE. Written as DNA, the CDR3 is TGTGCCAGCAGCGTAGGCGGGAAAAGGAACACCGGGGAGCTGTTTTTT. This gives the protein CASSVGGKRNTGELFF.

This sequence joins TRBV7-9 and TRBJ2-5, with D maybe TRBD2 (6 bases). This CDR3 is built from 15 residues. Germline CDR1 and CDR2: SEHNR and FQNEAQ (reference sequence). Trimming took off 1 base at V and 2 bases at J, with 11 bases between the two ends. In nucleotides, the CDR3 is TGTGCCAGCAGCTTAGGTTCTAGCGCACAAGAGACCCAGTACTTC. It encodes CASSLGSSAQETQYF.

This chain joins TRBV2 and TRBJ2-5, with 10 bases identical to TRBD1. TRBJ2-7 explains the end of the DNA better; the J call may be wrong. This CDR3 comprises 19 residues. The germline CDR1 and CDR2 sequences are SNHLY and FYNNEI. The CDR3 region has the DNA TGTGCCAGCAGTCCGCAATCGACAGGGGGCCGTACTTTCTCCTACGAGCAGTACTTC. Translation gives CASSPQSTGGRTFSYEQYF.

The V call is TRBV29-1, the J call TRBJ2-5; a possible D gene is TRBD2 (5 bases). CDR3 size: 12 residues. V dropped 1 base and J dropped 4 bases, with 7 bases sitting between them. Germline values: CDR1 SQVTM, CDR2 ANQGSEA. The CDR3 loop is CSVEAGRETQYF. CDR3 bases: TGCAGCGTTGAAGCGGGGAGAGAGACCCAGTACTTC.

The rearrangement links TRBV28 to TRBJ2-2; no clear D gene. The CDR3 is 17 residues long. Deletions cut 3 bases from V and 6 bases from J, with 20 bases between. CDR1 and CDR2 (germline): MDHEN, SYDVKM. The CDR3 region is CASSFFGTNLGAGELFF. The CDR3 DNA is TGTGCCAGCAGTTTTTTTGGCACTAACCTCGGAGCCGGGGAGCTGTTTTTT.

The J gene is TRBJ2-7, the V gene TRBV19; a weak D match, TRBD1 (7 bases). This CDR3 comprises 17 residues. Germline assignment: CDR1 LNHDA and CDR2 SQIVND (reference sequence). Trimming cost V 3 bases and J 1 base, with 19 bases left between them. The CDR3 protein is CASSIAGTQGVSYEQYF. The CDR3 DNA reads as TGTGCCAGTAGTATCGCCGGGACTCAGGGGGTTTCCTACGAGCAGTACTTC.

The V and J genes are TRBV12-5 and TRBJ2-2; 13 bases match TRBD2. The germline CDR1 and CDR2 sequences are LGHNT and FRNRAP. The CDR3 length is 19 residues. Trimming took 3 bases from V and 5 from J; bases not matched to a gene: 12. The CDR3, as DNA: TGTGCTAGTGGTTTAATAGCGGTACTAGCGGGGGGGCAGACCGGGGAGCTGTTTTTT. It yields the protein CASGLIAVLAGGQTGELFF.